The 15 T cell receptor beta chains below all came from one sample that was sequenced in a study of control samples from healthy donors and cancer patients. Method: immunoSEQ multiplex PCR; TCRdb's copy keeps in-frame clones and lacks some. The table has 75,000 to 100,000 clones, 88% seen once; the top ten hold 14%. Sample: blood. These receptors all come from a man aged 25-45 years in good health.

The genes are TRBV10-3 and TRBJ1-3, with TRBD1 matching over 9 bases. Germline V CDR1 and CDR2: ENHRY, SYGVKD. The V and J ends lost 6 bases and 4 bases, in that order; junction bases with no gene match: 7. This CDR3 comprises 15 residues. The DNA for the CDR3 is TGTGCCATCAGGCCTACAGGGGGCGCGGGAAACACCATATATTTT. Translation gives CAIRPTGGAGNTIYF.

This chain connects TRBV13 to TRBJ2-1; D unresolved. V lost 8 bases to trimming and J lost 3 bases, with 5 bases between them. This CDR3 contains 11 residues. Germline V gene sequence: CDR1 PRHDT, CDR2 FYEKMQ (reference sequence). The CDR3 nucleotides read TGTGCCAGCGGATTCTACAATGAGCAGTTCTTC. This translates into CASGFYNEQFF.

This clone was picked up a small number of times. The V gene is TRBV6-6, the J gene TRBJ1-5; 7 nucleotides agree with TRBD1. This CDR3 is 14 amino acids long. Germline V gene sequence: CDR1 MNHNY, CDR2 SVGAGI (reference sequence). Trimming cost V 1 base and J 4 bases; bases outside gene matches: 1. DNA for the CDR3: TGTGCCAGCAGTTACTGGGACAGAAATCAGCCCCAGCATTTT. Encoded protein: CASSYWDRNQPQHF.

The chain has TRBV2 and TRBJ2-1; TRBD2 agrees at 9 bases. J gave up 7 bases and V 7 bases, and 14 bases lay outside the gene matches. Germline CDR1 and CDR2: SNHLY and FYNNEI. The CDR3 loop spans 16 amino acids. The CDR3 nucleotides read TGTGCCAGCACCAAGGGCGGGAGGGCCGTCGGGAATGAGCAGTTCTTC. It translates to CASTKGGRAVGNEQFF.

The J gene is TRBJ1-5, the V gene TRBV19, with D tentatively TRBD1 (5 bases). CDR3 length equals 14 residues. V lost 3 bases and J 5 bases, leaving 11 bases between the germline ends. Germline assignment: CDR1 LNHDA and CDR2 SQIVND (reference sequence). CDR3 in amino acids: CASSMGREYQPQHF. The CDR3 nucleotides are TGTGCCAGTAGTATGGGGCGGGAGTATCAGCCCCAGCATTTT.

The chain employs TRBV23-1 and TRBJ2-1, with D perhaps TRBD2 (6 bases). TRBV23-1 is marked as an open reading frame, function uncertain. V was clipped by 7 bases and J by 7 bases, with 14 bases between them. The CDR3 sequence is 13 residues long. Here the CDR3 reads CASTQEGANEQFF. The DNA of the CDR3 is TGCGCCAGCACTCAGGAGGGTGCGAATGAGCAGTTCTTC.

The gene calls are TRBV3-1 (or the pseudogene TRBV3-2) and TRBJ2-1, with 7 nucleotides matching TRBD1. With V trimmed by 4 bases and J by 4 bases, 10 bases remained unmatched. Germline V lookup: CDR1 LGHDT, CDR2 YNNKEL (reference sequence). This CDR3 has 16 amino acids. The CDR3 region has the DNA TGTGCCAGCAGCCCTCGACGACAGGGACCTTACAATGAGCAGTTCTTC. Translation gives CASSPRRQGPYNEQFF.

The genes are TRBV19 and TRBJ1-1; TRBD1 matches 10 bases. Germline CDR1 reads LNHDA; CDR2 reads SQIVND (reference sequence). The J segment lost 1 base and the V segment lost 8 bases, leaving 4 bases of the junction unmatched. The CDR3 spans 14 residues. The CDR3 DNA sequence: TGTGCCAGTCTCCGGGACAGGGGGAACACTGAAGCTTTCTTT. Amino acids: CASLRDRGNTEAFF.

This chain's CDR3 is CASSPPVRGGEQYF. CDR3 nucleotide sequence: TGTGCCAGCTCACCACCAGTACGCGGGGGGGAGCAGTACTTC. The rearrangement joins TRBV18 to TRBJ2-7, with 8 bases that match TRBD2. J gave up 7 bases and V 0 bases, and 5 bases lay outside the gene matches. The V gene's germline CDR1 is KGHSH and CDR2 LQKENI. There are 14 residues in the CDR3.

This CDR3 reads CASRLSPGQFYEQYF. The CDR3 bases are TGCGCCAGCAGACTAAGTCCGGGACAGTTCTACGAGCAGTACTTC. The chain recombines TRBV5-1 with TRBJ2-7; 7 nucleotides line up with TRBD1. The CDR3 is made up of 15 amino acids. Germline CDR1 is SGHRS and CDR2 is YFSETQ. After removal of 5 bases from V and 3 bases from J, the junction contained 11 bases not matched to a gene. The full variable domain, its missing parts supplied by reference TRBV5-1 and TRBJ2-7, is KAGVTQTPRYLIKTRGQQVTLSCSPISGHRSVSWYQQTPGQGLQFLFEYFSETQRNKGNFPGRFSGRQFSNSRSEMNVSTLELGDSALYLCASRLSPGQFYEQYFGPGTRLTVT.

The chain combines TRBV19 with TRBJ1-6; D unclear. V was clipped by 5 bases and J by 5 bases, with 16 bases between them. CDR1 LNHDA and CDR2 SQIVND come from the germline V gene (reference sequence). The CDR3 totals 16 residues. The CDR3 DNA is TGTGCCAGTAGTGCCTTGCACTTATTAAATAATTCACCCCTCCACTTT. It encodes CASSALHLLNNSPLHF. The whole variable domain, filled in from reference TRBV19 and TRBJ1-6, reads DGGITQSPKYLFRKEGQNVTLSCEQNLNHDAMYWYRQDPGQGLRLIYYSQIVNDFQKGDIAEGYSVSREKKESFPLTVTSAQKNPTAFYLCASSALHLLNNSPLHFGNGTRLTVT.

V is TRBV6-5 and J is TRBJ1-5, with 11 positions matching TRBD1. The CDR3 contains 15 residues. The V gene end was trimmed by 6 bases and the J gene end by 3 bases; junction bases not matched to a gene: 4. Germline loops: CDR1 MNHEY, CDR2 SVGAGI. In DNA form, the CDR3 reads TGTGCCAGCAGGACGGACAGGGGGCTCAATCAGCCCCAGCATTTT. Amino acids: CASRTDRGLNQPQHF.

The rearrangement joins TRBV19 to TRBJ1-1; D unclear. Trimming stripped 10 bases from V and 3 bases from J, with 15 bases between. This CDR3 has 13 amino acids. Germline CDR1 reads LNHDA; CDR2 reads SQIVND (reference sequence). The CDR3 region has the DNA TGTGCCACCCGGGGTTGGGGTGACACTGAAGCTTTCTTT. Its protein product is CATRGWGDTEAFF.

This sequence joins TRBV25-1 and TRBJ2-5; D may match TRBD1 or TRBD2 (6 bases each). The germline V and J ends were trimmed by 1 base and 7 bases, with 19 bases remaining between them. The CDR3 is 16 residues long. Germline V lookup: CDR1 MGHDK, CDR2 SYGVNS. The CDR3 loop reads CASSEWGPGAVGTQYF. In DNA, the CDR3 is TGTGCCAGCAGTGAATGGGGTCCGGGGGCGGTCGGGACCCAGTACTTC.

The rearrangement uses TRBV2 and TRBJ2-7; D possibly uses TRBD1 or TRBD2 (5 bases each). The CDR3 has 17 residues. Trimming removed 7 bases at V and 6 bases at J, with 28 bases between. The germline V gene has CDR1 SNHLY and CDR2 FYNNEI. CDR3 nucleotides: TGTGCCAGCATTATCGAACCGGTGGGACCCCAAGCGAGCGAGCAGTACTTC. Its protein product is CASIIEPVGPQASEQYF.